What follows are 9 T cell receptor beta chains derived from one specimen sequenced in a study of T cells in Graves' hyperthyroidism and ophthalmopathy. TCR beta CDR3 regions were amplified from RNA. A first-round RT-PCR of the TCR CDR3 used the HTBI primer set. MiXCR, run by TCRdb on the multiplex PCR reads, gives a single entry per CDR3 protein. There are approximately 600,000 distinct CDR3 sequences in the sample; less than 25% occur only once, and 34% lies in the top ten. Sample: blood. All receptors come from a young man with Graves' ophthalmopathy.

This clonotype was seen repeatedly, ten times or more. The rearrangement links TRBV11-2 to TRBJ2-5, with 12 nucleotides matching TRBD2. The CDR3 totals 14 residues. V was pared by 6 bases and J by 5 bases, with 4 bases of the junction left unmatched. The germline gives CDR1 SGHAT, CDR2 FQNNGV. CDR3 sequence (DNA): TGTGCCAGCAGGGTGGGGACTAGCGGGGAGACCCAGTACTTC. Its translation is CASRVGTSGETQYF.

This chain links TRBV2 with TRBJ2-3; the D gene is possibly TRBD2 (6 bases). This CDR3 spans 11 amino acids. Per germline, CDR1 SNHLY and CDR2 FYNNEI. V was cut by 6 bases and J by 8 bases, with 9 bases left in between. The CDR3 region has the DNA TGTGCCAGCAGGGAGGGGTTTACGCAGTATTTT. Translated, it gives CASREGFTQYF.

This chain uses TRBV6-1 with TRBJ2-5; D may be TRBD1 or TRBD2 (5 bases each). This CDR3 has 14 residues. Germline CDR1 MNHNS, CDR2 SASEGT. The V and J ends lost 7 bases and 4 bases respectively, with 16 bases between them. The CDR3: CASTGRGSRETQYF. The CDR3 region has the DNA TGTGCCAGCACCGGCCGGGGCTCTAGAGAGACCCAGTACTTC.

The chain uses TRBV11-2 and TRBJ2-7, with a possible D match to TRBD1 (6 bases). Germline CDR1 and CDR2: SGHAT and FQNNGV. The CDR3 is made up of 16 amino acids. Trimming took 2 bases from V and 3 from J, leaving 17 bases between them. This CDR3 reads CASSLKGVRADYEQYF. The CDR3 nucleotides read TGTGCCAGCAGCTTAAAGGGGGTCCGGGCTGACTACGAGCAGTACTTC.

The chain joins TRBV20-1 to TRBJ2-1; no clear D. There are 17 residues in the CDR3. Germline V CDR1 and CDR2: DFQATT, SNEGSKA (reference sequence). The V and J ends lost 0 bases and 7 bases respectively, with 22 bases between them. The CDR3 nucleotides are TGCAGTGCTAGAGATCCCCTGCGGAGCACGGCTGAGAATGAGCAGTTCTTC. Its protein is CSARDPLRSTAENEQFF.

Comment on this clonotype: At one boundary the junction diverges from the germline segment, which might be a read error. V gene TRBV7-9 combines with J gene TRBJ2-7, with 10 bases fitting TRBD1. The length of the CDR3 is 20 residues. Germline CDR1 SEHNR, CDR2 FQNEAQ (reference sequence). CDR3 sequence (DNA): TGCGCCAGCAGCCGGAAGAGGGGGGCGACAGGGGGCGCAGAGGCCTACGAGCAGTACTTC. Residues: CASSRKRGATGGAEAYEQYF.

This chain links TRBV10-3 with TRBJ2-5; no clear D. V was clipped by 7 bases and J by 1 base, with 13 bases between them. This CDR3 has 14 residues. Germline CDR1 ENHRY, CDR2 SYGVKD. CDR3 sequence: CAIKSSDIQETQYF. The CDR3 nucleotides read TGTGCCATCAAATCCAGTGACATCCAAGAGACCCAGTACTTC.

At least ten counts were recorded for this clonotype. This chain uses TRBV15 with TRBJ1-5; 10 bases agree with TRBD1. After removal of 3 bases from V and 4 bases from J, the junction contained 0 bases not matched to a gene. CDR3 length: 14 amino acids. From germline, CDR1 is LNHNV and CDR2 YYDKDF (reference sequence). As DNA, the CDR3 is TGTGCCACCAGCAGGGACAGGGGGAATCAGCCCCAGCATTTT. This sequence encodes CATSRDRGNQPQHF. The entire variable domain, with the rest obtained from reference TRBV15 and TRBJ1-5, is as follows: DAMVIQNPRYQVTQFGKPVTLSCSQTLNHNVMYWYQQKSSQAPKLLFHYYDKDFNNEADTPDNFQSRRPNTSFCFLDIRSPGLGDTAMYLCATSRDRGNQPQHFGDGTRLSIL.

The chain is built from TRBV30 and TRBJ1-1; D gene unclear. The V end lost 5 bases, the J end lost 6 bases, and 13 bases lay between the germline ends. CDR3 size: 12 residues. Germline lookup yields CDR1 GTSNPN and CDR2 SVGIG (reference sequence). As DNA, the CDR3 is TGTGCCTGGCATCCCGGGCCCTCTGAAGCTTTCTTT. Protein sequence: CAWHPGPSEAFF.